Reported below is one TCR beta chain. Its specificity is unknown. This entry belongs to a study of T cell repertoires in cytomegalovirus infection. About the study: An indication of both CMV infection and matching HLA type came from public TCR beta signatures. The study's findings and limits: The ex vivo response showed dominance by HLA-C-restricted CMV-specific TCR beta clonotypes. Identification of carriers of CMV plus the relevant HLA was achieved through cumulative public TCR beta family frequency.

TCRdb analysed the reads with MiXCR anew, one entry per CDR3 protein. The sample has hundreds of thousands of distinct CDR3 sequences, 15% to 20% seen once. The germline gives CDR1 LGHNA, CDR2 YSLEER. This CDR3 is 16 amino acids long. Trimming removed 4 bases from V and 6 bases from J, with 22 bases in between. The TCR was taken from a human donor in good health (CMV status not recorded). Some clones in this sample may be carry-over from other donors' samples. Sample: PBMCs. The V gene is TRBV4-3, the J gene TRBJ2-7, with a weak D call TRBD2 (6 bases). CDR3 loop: CASSPQLGTPGVEQYF. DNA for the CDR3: TGCGCCAGCAGCCCTCAGCTCGGGACTCCGGGCGTCGAGCAGTACTTC.